The 11 T cell receptor beta chains given below trace back to one sample, sequenced in a study of blood T cell repertoires in COVID-19. The assay was immunoSEQ multiplex PCR, and TCRdb's table has in-frame clones only and misses some. The table includes around 150,000 clones, about four fifths detected once. The sequenced sample consisted of peripheral blood. The receptors were gathered from a woman older than 75 with acute or convalescent COVID-19.

The V call is TRBV18, the J call TRBJ2-7, with 9 bases matching TRBD2. Germline-derived CDR1 and CDR2 are KGHSH and LQKENI. Germline trimming cut 5 bases from V and 1 base from J; bases unmatched to any gene: 3. The CDR3 runs to 14 residues. The CDR3: CASSEREDSYEQYF. The CDR3 DNA is TGTGCCAGCTCAGAGCGGGAGGATTCCTACGAGCAGTACTTC.

The chain joins TRBV5-6 to TRBJ1-3; no firm D call. CDR3 length: 14 residues. Trimming removed 3 bases at V and 0 bases at J, with 7 bases between. CDR1 is SGHDT, CDR2 YYEEEE, per germline. Written as DNA, the CDR3 is TGTGCCAGCAGCTCTAGGAACTCTGGAAACACCATATATTTT. Translation: CASSSRNSGNTIYF. Full variable domain (missing parts from reference TRBV5-6 and TRBJ1-3): DAGVTQSPTHLIKTRGQQVTLRCSPKSGHDTVSWYQQALGQGPQFIFQYYEEEERQRGNFPDRFSGHQFPNYSSELNVNALLLGDSALYLCASSSRNSGNTIYFGEGSWLTVV.

The J gene is TRBJ1-2, the V gene TRBV5-4; no firm D call. Germline CDR1 is SGHNT and CDR2 is YYREEE (reference sequence). Trimming cost V 3 bases and J 5 bases, with 5 bases left between them. The CDR3 loop spans 11 amino acids. CDR3 DNA: TGTGCCAGCAGCTCGACTTATGGCTACACCTTC. It yields the protein CASSSTYGYTF.

The gene calls are TRBV5-6 and TRBJ2-7; tentative D call: TRBD1 (6 bases). CDR3 length: 12 amino acids. Looked up from germline, CDR1 is SGHDT and CDR2 is YYEEEE. Trimming took 3 bases from V and 4 from J, leaving 8 bases between them. CDR3: CASSYGQYEQYF. CDR3 DNA: TGTGCCAGCAGCTATGGACAGTACGAGCAGTACTTC.

This clone has a single count. The V gene is TRBV18, the J gene TRBJ1-6; 7 bases agree with TRBD1. V lost 1 base to trimming and J lost 10 bases; unmatched junction nucleotides: 7. Germline loops: CDR1 KGHSH, CDR2 LQKENI. The CDR3 has 15 residues. CDR3 nucleotides: TGTGCCAGCTCACCACAGGGGGCTAATAGCTCACCCCTCCACTTT. Encoded protein: CASSPQGANSSPLHF. The complete variable domain, with remaining parts taken from reference TRBV18 and TRBJ1-6, reads NAGVMQNPRHLVRRRGQEARLRCSPMKGHSHVYWYRQLPEEGLKFMVYLQKENIIDESGMPKERFSAEFPKEGPSILRIQQVVRGDSAAYFCASSPQGANSSPLHFGNGTRLTVT.

The genes are TRBV7-9 and TRBJ2-4, with 8 bases identical to TRBD1. The CDR3 is 18 amino acids. CDR1 and CDR2 (germline): SEHNR, FQNEAQ (reference sequence). The trim removed 1 base at V and 4 bases at J, leaving 12 bases unmatched. CDR3 protein: CASSLESRGQLGKNIQYF. The DNA for the CDR3 is TGTGCCAGCAGCTTAGAAAGCAGGGGGCAGCTGGGGAAAAACATTCAGTACTTC.

This clone was found a few times. The J gene is TRBJ2-2, the V gene TRBV7-9; 10 bases agree with TRBD2. The CDR3 spans 16 residues. Germline lookup yields CDR1 SEHNR and CDR2 FQNEAQ (reference sequence). V dropped 4 bases and J dropped 2; count of bases not matched to a gene: 4. DNA for the CDR3: TGTGCCAGCAGCTCCTGGACTAGCGGAAACACCGGGGAGCTGTTTTTT. Translation: CASSSWTSGNTGELFF.

V usage is TRBV3-1 (or the pseudogene TRBV3-2) and J usage is TRBJ2-3, with TRBD2 matching over 11 bases. Looked up from germline, CDR1 is LGHDT and CDR2 is YNNKEL (reference sequence). The ends lost 5 bases at V and 2 bases at J; junction bases unmatched: 6. The CDR3 loop spans 16 amino acids. The DNA for the CDR3 is TGTGCCAGCAGCAAAACTAGCGGGAGCTACACAGATACGCAGTATTTT. Amino acid sequence: CASSKTSGSYTDTQYF.

The chain carries TRBV7-3 and TRBJ1-3; D is unresolved. The CDR3 consists of 15 residues. Per the germline V gene, CDR1 is SGHTA and CDR2 is FQGTGA. V was shortened by 10 bases and J by 0 bases, with 16 bases between the two germline ends. The CDR3 DNA reads as TGTGCCACAAAAAGACATTTCTCCTCTGGAAACACCATATATTTT. This codes for CATKRHFSSGNTIYF.

V gene TRBV5-1 combines with J gene TRBJ2-1, with 11 nucleotides matching TRBD2. Germline lookup yields CDR1 SGHRS and CDR2 YFSETQ. This CDR3 has 15 residues. V shed 4 bases and J 5 bases; nucleotides not matched to a gene: 5. For the CDR3, the DNA is TGCGCCAGCAGCAGGCCGGGACTAGCGGACAATGAGCAGTTCTTC. Translated, it gives CASSRPGLADNEQFF.

The table lists this clone with a few counts. The chain links TRBV7-2 to TRBJ1-1; 9 nucleotides match TRBD1. The CDR3 length is 14 residues. Germline V CDR1 and CDR2: SGHTA, FQGNSA. The trim removed 5 bases at V and 1 base at J, leaving 2 bases unmatched. The CDR3 bases are TGTGCCAGCAGCACGGACAGGGGGAACACTGAAGCTTTCTTT. Amino acid sequence: CASSTDRGNTEAFF.